This TCR beta chain derives from a study of human T cells and chemical hapten exposure. This clonotype was observed a handful of times. Antigen unknown. Findings of the study overall: Expanded TCRs created a significantly greater count of big CDR3 similarity clusters than controls did.

The CDR3 spans 14 residues. The ends were cut back, 5 bases at V and 4 bases at J, with 12 bases in the middle. Library preparation tagged each individual cDNA molecule with a unique molecular identifier. MiXCR was run by TCRdb on the RACE reads, yielding one entry per CDR3 protein. In the table there are tens of thousands of distinct CDR3 sequences, around 10% of which are singletons. Indicated time point: patch test 2, 6 weeks after DPC sensitization. Treatment specified: therapeutic diphenylcyclopropenone sensitization with weekly scalp DPC. Alopecia patients between 18 and 70 years old and suitable for DPC were used as donors.

This clonotype was obtained from a man in his forties with alopecia areata. Some clones in this sample may be carry-over from other donors' samples. V usage is TRBV12-3 or TRBV12-4 and J usage is TRBJ1-5; the D gene is possibly TRBD1 (5 bases). This sample comprised whole blood, obtained in connection with sensitization to the hapten diphenylcyclopropenone (DPC). CDR3 protein: CASSAGDLNQPQHF. Here the CDR3 DNA reads TGTGCCAGCAGTGCCGGGGACCTTAATCAGCCCCAGCATTTT.